This is a list of T cell receptor beta chains from one sample in a study of blood T cells in healthy people across ages. One entry per CDR3 protein results from TCRdb running MiXCR on the 5' RACE reads. Here the sample spans roughly 720,000 distinct CDR3 sequences, approximately 53% being singletons. Material: blood. The source is an elderly man in good health. Both conserved end residues are part of each CDR3. A D gene is named only where the DNA matches it firmly. Only some rows state a clone size, as once, few, many or a class for expanded clones.

clone size	D gene	J gene	V gene	CDR3 protein	CDR3 DNA
-	TRBD1	TRBJ1-1	TRBV28	CASSLFDRESEAFF	TGTGCCAGCAGTTTATTCGACAGGGAATCTGAAGCTTTCTTT
few	-	TRBJ2-4	TRBV28	CASSSGYAVLAKNIQYF	TGTGCCAGCAGTTCGGGGTACGCAGTCCTAGCCAAAAACATTCAGTACTTC
-	TRBD2	TRBJ2-2	TRBV12-3/TRBV12-4	CASTRTTSAITGELFF	TGTGCCAGCACCCGCACGACTAGCGCGATCACCGGGGAGCTGTTTTTT
-	TRBD2	TRBJ2-7	TRBV12-3/TRBV12-4	CASSRTSGSGEQYF	TGTGCCAGCAGTAGGACTAGCGGGAGTGGCGAGCAGTACTTC
few	-	TRBJ2-7	TRBV6-1	CASSNTRGFYEQYF	TGTGCCAGCAGCAATACGAGGGGTTTTTACGAGCAGTACTTC
-	TRBD2	TRBJ2-3	TRBV12-3/TRBV12-4	CASSFGGLAGVRRYAYF	TGTGCCAGCAGTTTCGGGGGACTAGCGGGAGTGCGCAGATACGCGTATTTT
-	-	TRBJ2-3	TRBV11-3	CASSTTDGVTSTDTQYF	TGTGCCAGCAGTACTACGGACGGTGTCACTAGCACAGATACGCAGTATTTT
-	TRBD1	TRBJ2-4	TRBV7-2	CASSYNGQVAKNIQYF	TGTGCCAGCAGTTATAATGGACAGGTAGCCAAAAACATTCAGTACTTC
-	-	TRBJ2-3	TRBV5-1	CASSPDSPGTDTQYF	TGCGCCAGCAGCCCGGACAGTCCCGGCACAGATACGCAGTATTTT
-	-	TRBJ2-5	TRBV2	CASTALRGFQETQYF	TGTGCCAGCACCGCCCTTAGGGGGTTCCAAGAGACCCAGTACTTC